Only one count was recorded for the clone carrying this T cell receptor (beta chain). As yet, its antigen is unknown. Repertoires were generated with immunoSEQ multiplex PCR, while TCRdb's copy carries only in-frame clones and drops some. This sample has about 120,000 clones, with over 75% found just once. The time point was: blood 2 weeks post-SBRT. Specified treatment: 15 Gy SBRT to primary tumor, nephrectomy 4 weeks later. After SBRT, blood was collected at 2 and 4 weeks, plus baseline. The tumor was a clear cell renal cell carcinoma. The data are from a study of radiation and T cells in renal cell carcinoma. At the level of the study: Nephrectomy followed 15 Gy stereotactic body radiation by 4 weeks. The study's findings and limits: Top tumor clonotypes rose in blood 2 weeks post-radiation, then contracted.

With V trimmed by 6 bases and J by 3 bases, 9 bases remained unmatched. From germline, CDR1 is SNHLY and CDR2 FYNNEI. The CDR3 extends over 15 amino acids. This specimen consisted of blood, obtained from a patient whose treatment included radiotherapy and nephrectomy. This receptor was obtained from a woman in her fifties or sixties with renal cell carcinoma. This chain uses TRBV2 with TRBJ1-2; 8 bases are shared with TRBD1. The CDR3 is CASRAGTGGDYGYTF. The CDR3 nucleotides read TGTGCCAGCAGGGCCGGCACAGGGGGAGACTATGGCTACACCTTC. The whole variable domain, filled in from reference TRBV2 and TRBJ1-2, reads EPEVTQTPSHQVTQMGQEVILRCVPISNHLYFYWYRQILGQKVEFLVSFYNNEISEKSEIFDDQFSVERPDGSNFTLKIRSTKLEDSAMYFCASRAGTGGDYGYTFGSGTRLTVV.